One sample yielded the 9 T cell receptor beta chains listed below, sequenced in a study of blood T cell repertoires in COVID-19. Generated by immunoSEQ multiplex PCR, the TCRdb table keeps only in-frame clones and is missing some. The sample has around 190,000 clones, about nine tenths seen once. What was sequenced was peripheral blood. The receptors come from a man in his sixties or seventies with active or convalescent COVID-19.

This clone occurred once. The gene calls are TRBV19 and TRBJ2-1, with D tentatively TRBD1 (5 bases). Germline CDR1 reads LNHDA; CDR2 reads SQIVND (reference sequence). V lost 6 bases and J lost 4, with 16 bases in between. The CDR3 is made up of 15 amino acids. In DNA form, the CDR3 reads TGTGCCAGTAGCCGTTCCTTCGGACATTACAATGAGCAGTTCTTC. Residues: CASSRSFGHYNEQFF.

The V call is TRBV18, the J call TRBJ1-1; weak D call: TRBD1 (5 bases). The CDR3 is 13 amino acids. V was pared by 5 bases and J by 0 bases, with 7 bases between. Looked up from germline, CDR1 is KGHSH and CDR2 is LQKENI. CDR3 nucleotides: TGTGCCAGCTCATCAGGGTTGAACACTGAAGCTTTCTTT. It specifies CASSSGLNTEAFF.

This chain connects TRBV19 to TRBJ1-1; 11 positions agree with TRBD1. Germline values: CDR1 LNHDA, CDR2 SQIVND (reference sequence). This CDR3 is built from 16 residues. Unmatched junction bases numbered 7, after V lost 2 bases and J lost 5 bases. The CDR3 nucleotides are TGTGCCAGTAGTATAAGGGACAGGGGGGCGAGGACTGAAGCTTTCTTT. Its protein product is CASSIRDRGARTEAFF. The full variable domain, rest sourced from reference TRBV19 and TRBJ1-1, is DGGITQSPKYLFRKEGQNVTLSCEQNLNHDAMYWYRQDPGQGLRLIYYSQIVNDFQKGDIAEGYSVSREKKESFPLTVTSAQKNPTAFYLCASSIRDRGARTEAFFGQGTRLTVV.

This clone was detected once. The chain carries TRBV18 and TRBJ1-6, with a tentative D call TRBD1 (5 bases). Germline CDR1 is KGHSH and CDR2 is LQKENI. V gave up 3 bases and J gave up 7 bases, with 10 bases separating them. CDR3 size: 14 residues. CDR3 protein: CASSPGGLNSPLHF. The DNA of the CDR3 is TGTGCCAGCTCACCGGGGGGGTTGAATTCACCCCTCCACTTT.

This sequence joins TRBV5-1 and TRBJ1-1; D ambiguous. From germline, CDR1 is SGHRS and CDR2 YFSETQ. CDR3 length equals 14 residues. Deletions cut 4 bases from V and 6 bases from J, with 16 bases between. Written as DNA, the CDR3 is TGCGCCAGCAGCCCAGCCGGACGGAGGGCTGAAGCTTTCTTT. Translation gives CASSPAGRRAEAFF. Full variable domain (missing parts from reference TRBV5-1 and TRBJ1-1): KAGVTQTPRYLIKTRGQQVTLSCSPISGHRSVSWYQQTPGQGLQFLFEYFSETQRNKGNFPGRFSGRQFSNSRSEMNVSTLELGDSALYLCASSPAGRRAEAFFGQGTRLTVV.

The chain joins TRBV7-6 to TRBJ2-7; 14 bases map to TRBD2. The CDR3 consists of 18 residues. The V gene's germline CDR1 is SGHVS and CDR2 FNYEAQ. Trimming removed 4 bases from V and 4 bases from J; junction bases left unmatched: 12. The CDR3 loop reads CASSSRGTSGSAVYEQYF. The CDR3 DNA sequence: TGTGCCAGCAGCTCGCGCGGGACTAGCGGGAGTGCGGTGTACGAGCAGTACTTC.

The CDR3 DNA reads TGTGCCAGTCAGTACCCGGGACAGGGGCCCCATGAGCAGTTCTTC. Its translation is CASQYPGQGPHEQFF. V usage is TRBV28 and J usage is TRBJ2-1; 10 positions match TRBD1. Losses at the gene ends were 9 bases for V and 8 bases for J; bases not matched to a gene: 13. From germline, CDR1 is MDHEN and CDR2 SYDVKM. The CDR3 is 15 residues long.

The genes are TRBV6-2 or TRBV6-3 and TRBJ2-1; 8 nucleotides agree with TRBD1. The CDR3 runs to 20 residues. Germline V gives CDR1 MNHEY, CDR2 SVGEGT. V shed 2 bases, J shed 2 bases, and the junction held 17 bases outside the gene matches. The CDR3 here is CASSYRGQAGDPRPYNEQFF. For the CDR3, the DNA is TGTGCCAGCAGTTACAGGGGACAGGCTGGGGACCCTCGCCCCTACAATGAGCAGTTCTTC.

The chain joins TRBV5-1 to TRBJ1-1, with 9 bases lining up with TRBD1. CDR1 is SGHRS, CDR2 YFSETQ, per germline. This CDR3 is built from 13 residues. J was trimmed by 12 bases and V by 4 bases; bases with no gene match: 10. The CDR3 DNA reads as TGCGCCAGCAGCCCGCCGGGACAGGGTATGACTTTCTTT. This gives the protein CASSPPGQGMTFF.